Presented here are 32 T cell receptor beta chains from one specimen sequenced in a study of T cell responses to AZD1222 COVID-19 vaccine. TCRdb keeps only in-frame clones here, not all; method: immunoSEQ multiplex PCR. This table holds 160,000 or so clones, 90% to 95% found once. The starting material was peripheral blood, obtained 28 days after the second AZD1222 dose. The source of these receptors is an adult who received the AZD1222 COVID-19 vaccine.

Only one count was recorded for this clone. The rearrangement uses TRBV28 and TRBJ1-1, with D tentatively TRBD1 (6 bases). V was cut by 8 bases and J by 7 bases, with 20 bases left in between. This CDR3 has 14 residues. Germline V gene data show CDR1 as MDHEN and CDR2 as SYDVKM. The CDR3 protein is CASGYYREFGEAFF. For the CDR3, the DNA is TGTGCCAGCGGATACTACAGGGAATTTGGTGAAGCTTTCTTT.

V usage is TRBV27 and J usage is TRBJ1-2; D is possibly TRBD1 (5 bases). V lost 3 bases and J 5 bases, leaving 10 bases between the germline ends. Germline-derived CDR1 and CDR2 are MNHEY and SMNVEV (reference sequence). The CDR3 is made up of 13 amino acids. The CDR3 here is CASSFSGKYGYTF. The CDR3 DNA is TGTGCCAGCAGTTTCTCAGGGAAATATGGCTACACCTTC.

The genes are TRBV3-1 (or the pseudogene TRBV3-2) and TRBJ2-5, with 8 bases that match TRBD1. The CDR3 contains 13 residues. V trimming: 8 bases; J trimming: 5 bases; junction bases outside the gene matches: 7. Germline CDR1 LGHDT, CDR2 YNNKEL (reference sequence). The CDR3 here is CASQRTGTETQYF. The CDR3 coding sequence is TGTGCCAGCCAACGGACAGGGACGGAGACCCAGTACTTC.

This chain joins TRBV9 and TRBJ2-2; D uncertain. Germline CDR1 and CDR2: SGDLS and YYNGEE. Trimming took off 3 bases at V and 5 bases at J, with 11 bases between the two ends. This CDR3 spans 14 amino acids. The CDR3 nucleotides are TGTGCCAGCAGCGATATGGACGGGACCGGGGAGCTGTTTTTT. Amino acid sequence: CASSDMDGTGELFF.

This chain connects TRBV5-1 to TRBJ2-2, with D possibly TRBD1 on 5 matching bases. Trimming cost V 0 bases and J 6 bases, with 9 bases left between them. CDR1 is SGHRS, CDR2 YFSETQ, per germline. The CDR3 covers 14 residues. CDR3: CASSLGGASGELFF. CDR3 coding DNA: TGCGCCAGCAGCTTGGGGGGCGCATCCGGGGAGCTGTTTTTT.

This sequence joins TRBV10-1 and TRBJ2-3; D is possibly TRBD1 or TRBD2 (5 bases each). In germline, CDR1 is WNHNN, CDR2 SYGVQD (reference sequence). CDR3 size: 15 residues. V lost 2 bases and J lost 3, with 12 bases in between. This CDR3 reads CASSEGRGRTDTQYF. Here the CDR3 DNA reads TGCGCCAGCAGTGAGGGCCGGGGCCGTACAGATACGCAGTATTTT.

The rearrangement uses TRBV7-8 and TRBJ1-5; no clear D. CDR1 is SGHVS and CDR2 is FQNEAQ in the germline V gene. CDR3 size: 14 residues. Between the trimmed V and J ends, which lost 2 bases and 0 bases, there was a span of 5 bases. Here the CDR3 reads CASSLLYSNQPQHF. The CDR3 DNA reads TGTGCCAGCAGCTTACTTTATAGCAATCAGCCCCAGCATTTT. The whole variable domain, filled in from reference TRBV7-8 and TRBJ1-5, reads GAGVSQSPRYKVAKRGQDVALRCDPISGHVSLFWYQQALGQGPEFLTYFQNEAQLDKSGLPSDRFFAERPEGSVSTLKIQRTQQEDSAVYLCASSLLYSNQPQHFGDGTRLSIL.

This clone appeared once. V usage is TRBV12-3 or TRBV12-4 and J usage is TRBJ1-2, with D perhaps TRBD1 (5 bases). V lost 8 bases to trimming and J lost 0 bases, with 10 bases between them. This CDR3 is built from 13 residues. CDR3 sequence reads: CASRQTANYGYTF. Here the CDR3 DNA reads TGTGCCAGCCGACAGACAGCTAACTATGGCTACACCTTC.

The V and J genes are TRBV9 and TRBJ1-1; 8 bases are shared with TRBD1. CDR3 length: 16 residues. Germline trimming cut 2 bases from V and 4 bases from J; bases unmatched to any gene: 10. Looked up from germline, CDR1 is SGDLS and CDR2 is YYNGEE. The CDR3 DNA reads TGTGCCAGCAGCGTCCTTAAACAGGGGGGAGGCACTGAAGCTTTCTTT. The encoded protein is CASSVLKQGGGTEAFF.

This clone appeared a single time. The rearrangement links TRBV2 to TRBJ2-7; D possibly uses TRBD1 or TRBD2 (5 bases each). The V and J ends lost 3 bases and 7 bases respectively, with 22 bases between them. This CDR3 has 16 amino acids. Per the germline V gene, CDR1 is SNHLY and CDR2 is FYNNEI. In nucleotides, the CDR3 is TGTGCCAGCAGTGACCCCAGGTGGGGGACCAGCCGGGAGCAGTACTTC. Translating it yields CASSDPRWGTSREQYF.

The chain couples TRBV27 to TRBJ2-3; D is ambiguous. With 1 base removed from V and 2 bases from J, the gap between germline ends came to 10 bases. The CDR3 runs to 15 residues. Germline V gene sequence: CDR1 MNHEY, CDR2 SMNVEV (reference sequence). This CDR3 reads CASSLLRQYTDTQYF. In DNA form, the CDR3 reads TGTGCCAGCAGTTTATTACGGCAGTACACAGATACGCAGTATTTT.

V is TRBV19 and J is TRBJ1-2; TRBD1 matches 7 bases. There are 13 residues in the CDR3. V dropped 6 bases and J dropped 7; count of bases not matched to a gene: 8. Germline assignment: CDR1 LNHDA and CDR2 SQIVND (reference sequence). The CDR3 here is CASSSREGAGYTF. Written as DNA, the CDR3 is TGTGCCAGTAGCTCGAGGGAGGGGGCTGGCTACACCTTC. The whole variable domain, filled in from reference TRBV19 and TRBJ1-2, reads DGGITQSPKYLFRKEGQNVTLSCEQNLNHDAMYWYRQDPGQGLRLIYYSQIVNDFQKGDIAEGYSVSREKKESFPLTVTSAQKNPTAFYLCASSSREGAGYTFGSGTRLTVV.

This chain uses TRBV27 with TRBJ2-1, with TRBD1 identical over 8 bases. After removal of 7 bases from V and 8 bases from J, the junction contained 7 bases not matched to a gene. The CDR3 has 13 residues. Germline CDR1 reads MNHEY; CDR2 reads SMNVEV (reference sequence). DNA for the CDR3: TGTGCCAGCATCGGACAGGGTGGGTATGAGCAGTTCTTC. It translates to CASIGQGGYEQFF.

The rearrangement links TRBV30 to TRBJ2-3, with D possibly being TRBD2 (7 bases). The V end was cut by 8 bases, the J end by 6 bases, with 21 bases between. The germline gives CDR1 GTSNPN, CDR2 SVGIG (reference sequence). The CDR3 has 14 residues. The CDR3 region is CARSTGGAVDTQYF. The CDR3 nucleotides read TGTGCCCGTTCGACGGGGGGCGCAGTGGATACGCAGTATTTT. The entire variable domain, with the rest obtained from reference TRBV30 and TRBJ2-3, is as follows: SQTIHQWPATLVQPVGSPLSLECTVEGTSNPNLYWYRQAAGRGLQLLFYSVGIGQISSEVPQNLSASRPQDRQFILSSKKLLLSDSGFYLCARSTGGAVDTQYFGPGTRLTVL.

The genes are TRBV5-8 and TRBJ2-1, with 12 bases identical to TRBD1. The CDR3 totals 17 residues. V gave up 3 bases and J gave up 8 bases; unmatched junction bases: 12. Germline lookup yields CDR1 SGHTS and CDR2 YDEGEE. The CDR3 loop is CASSSAGTGGPQDEQFF. DNA for the CDR3: TGTGCCAGCAGCTCTGCCGGGACAGGGGGCCCTCAGGATGAGCAGTTCTTC. Combining the CDR3 with reference TRBV5-8 and TRBJ2-1 gives the whole variable domain EAGVTQSPTHLIKTRGQQATLRCSPISGHTSVYWYQQALGLGLQFLLWYDEGEERNRGNFPPRFSGRQFPNYSSELNVNALELEDSALYLCASSSAGTGGPQDEQFFGPGTRLTVL.

This chain connects TRBV2 to TRBJ1-3; D unclear. The CDR3 length is 15 residues. Trimming took off 6 bases at V and 0 bases at J, with 12 bases between the two ends. Germline loops: CDR1 SNHLY, CDR2 FYNNEI. CDR3 sequence reads: CASSKENFSGNTIYF. The CDR3 nucleotides are TGTGCCAGCAGCAAGGAAAACTTCTCTGGAAACACCATATATTTT.

The gene calls are TRBV30 and TRBJ2-1; TRBD2 matches 9 bases. CDR3 length: 14 amino acids. Germline CDR1 GTSNPN, CDR2 SVGIG (reference sequence). The trim removed 5 bases at V and 7 bases at J, leaving 9 bases unmatched. The CDR3 loop reads CAWRPGLADNEQFF. CDR3 nucleotides: TGTGCCTGGCGACCGGGACTAGCTGATAATGAGCAGTTCTTC.

The chain employs TRBV18 and TRBJ1-2, with unresolved D. Trimming left V 3 bases short and J 8 bases short, with 16 bases between. Germline CDR1 is KGHSH and CDR2 is LQKENI. This CDR3 contains 14 residues. CDR3 bases: TGTGCCAGCTCACCGGGCAGTCGACTGAGAGGCTACACCTTC. This translates into CASSPGSRLRGYTF.

V gene TRBV9 combines with J gene TRBJ1-1, with TRBD1 as a possible D gene (6 bases). The germline V gene has CDR1 SGDLS and CDR2 YYNGEE. This CDR3 comprises 15 residues. Trimming took 0 bases from V and 4 from J, leaving 13 bases between them. The CDR3 is CASSVGTGAGTEAFF. The CDR3 bases are TGTGCCAGCAGCGTAGGAACGGGGGCCGGCACTGAAGCTTTCTTT.

This clone was detected once. V and J are TRBV11-1 and TRBJ2-1, with a tentative D call TRBD1 (5 bases). From germline, CDR1 is SGHAT and CDR2 FQDESV (reference sequence). There are 13 residues in the CDR3. Trimming took 5 bases from V and 5 from J, leaving 10 bases between them. Here the CDR3 reads CASSPQADNEQFF. The CDR3 nucleotides read TGTGCCAGCAGCCCACAGGCAGACAATGAGCAGTTCTTC.

The chain has TRBV3-1 (or the pseudogene TRBV3-2) and TRBJ2-1; 9 bases align to TRBD2. This CDR3 spans 15 amino acids. J was trimmed by 6 bases and V by 1 base; bases with no gene match: 4. Germline V gene data show CDR1 as LGHDT and CDR2 as YNNKEL (reference sequence). The CDR3 here is CASSQVSGRVNEQFF. For the CDR3, the DNA is TGTGCCAGCAGCCAAGTTAGCGGGAGAGTCAATGAGCAGTTCTTC.

This CDR3 is CAWYRVNYGYTF. CDR3 sequence (DNA): TGTGCCTGGTACAGGGTTAACTATGGCTACACCTTC. This chain uses TRBV30 with TRBJ1-2, with D possibly matching TRBD1 (6 bases). V lost 5 bases and J lost 1, with 8 bases in between. CDR1 is GTSNPN, CDR2 SVGIG, per germline (reference sequence). There are 12 residues in the CDR3.

The V call is TRBV18, the J call TRBJ2-3, with D perhaps matching TRBD1 (6 bases). CDR1 is KGHSH, CDR2 LQKENI, per germline. V gave up 2 bases and J gave up 2 bases, with 8 bases separating them. The CDR3 runs 14 residues. This CDR3 reads CASSPTGITDTQYF. CDR3 in DNA: TGTGCCAGCTCACCAACAGGGATCACAGATACGCAGTATTTT.

The V gene is TRBV3-1 (or the pseudogene TRBV3-2), the J gene TRBJ1-2; the D gene is possibly TRBD1 (6 bases). V gave up 0 bases and J gave up 7 bases, with 15 bases separating them. This CDR3 spans 15 amino acids. The germline CDR1 and CDR2 sequences are LGHDT and YNNKEL (reference sequence). CDR3 amino acids: CASSQDGGGGRGYTF. The CDR3 DNA follows: TGTGCCAGCAGCCAAGATGGCGGGGGCGGGCGTGGCTACACCTTC.

The chain uses TRBV10-3 and TRBJ2-1, with D possibly TRBD2 on 7 matching bases. Trimming removed 2 bases from V and 4 bases from J, with 24 bases in between. The CDR3 is 19 amino acids. The germline V gene encodes CDR1 ENHRY and CDR2 SYGVKD. The CDR3 nucleotides read TGTGCCATCAGTGAGAGGGGGGGTACTACCCCAACCCAATACAATGAGCAGTTCTTC. It codes for CAISERGGTTPTQYNEQFF.

The chain has TRBV10-2 and TRBJ2-1; 7 nucleotides agree with TRBD2. V was clipped by 7 bases and J by 7 bases; unmatched bases: 7. The CDR3 is 13 amino acids. Per the germline V gene, CDR1 is WSHSY and CDR2 is SAAADI. CDR3 sequence (DNA): TGCGCCAGCACAAGGGGAGGGCCAAATGAGCAGTTCTTC. It specifies CASTRGGPNEQFF.

The V gene is TRBV18, the J gene TRBJ1-5, with 7 bases aligning to TRBD1. Unmatched junction bases numbered 12, after V lost 5 bases and J lost 5 bases. CDR3 length: 16 amino acids. Germline CDR1 reads KGHSH; CDR2 reads LQKENI. This chain's CDR3 is CASSLATGKVDQPQHF. CDR3 coding DNA: TGTGCCAGCTCATTGGCGACAGGGAAGGTCGATCAGCCCCAGCATTTT.

In this sample, this clone is medium-sized. This chain uses TRBV7-9 with TRBJ1-6; D is undetermined. Per the germline V gene, CDR1 is SEHNR and CDR2 is FQNEAQ (reference sequence). Trimming pared 4 bases from V and 10 bases from J, leaving 8 bases between. This CDR3 spans 12 amino acids. Here the CDR3 DNA reads TGTGCCAGCAGCTCCGAGTTCTCACCCCTCCACTTT. Protein: CASSSEFSPLHF.

The chain combines TRBV9 with TRBJ1-2, with 7 nucleotides matching TRBD1. CDR3 length equals 16 residues. Germline V gene lookup returns CDR1 SGDLS and CDR2 YYNGEE. After removal of 4 bases from V and 4 bases from J, the junction contained 13 bases not matched to a gene. For the CDR3, the DNA is TGTGCCAGCAGCATCCATTGGGACAGCCCCTCCTATGGCTACACCTTC. Translating gives CASSIHWDSPSYGYTF.

The gene calls are TRBV7-9 and TRBJ2-7; tentatively, D is TRBD2 (5 bases). The V end lost 5 bases, the J end lost 3 bases, and 17 bases lay between the germline ends. The germline CDR1 and CDR2 sequences are SEHNR and FQNEAQ (reference sequence). The CDR3 is 15 amino acids. The CDR3 spells CASSPTDMTIYEQYF. Written as DNA, the CDR3 is TGTGCCAGCAGCCCCACTGACATGACTATCTACGAGCAGTACTTC.

The V and J genes are TRBV5-1 and TRBJ2-1; TRBD2 aligns across 9 bases. CDR3 size: 18 residues. Germline CDR1 and CDR2: SGHRS and YFSETQ. Trimming at V came to 10 bases and at J to 1 base, leaving 18 bases not matched to a gene. The CDR3 region is CASQGASGKKVSYNEQFF. The CDR3 DNA reads TGCGCCTCCCAGGGTGCTAGCGGGAAAAAAGTTTCCTACAATGAGCAGTTCTTC.

The chain recombines TRBV5-4 with TRBJ2-2; unclear D gene. The CDR3 runs to 13 residues. With 0 bases removed from V and 6 bases from J, the gap between germline ends came to 6 bases. Per germline, CDR1 SGHNT and CDR2 YYREEE (reference sequence). This chain's CDR3 is CASSLDMAGELFF. DNA of the CDR3: TGTGCCAGCAGCTTGGATATGGCCGGGGAGCTGTTTTTT.